This record looks at one T cell receptor beta chain sequence and its context. As yet, its antigen is unknown. This CDR3 region has 16 residues. V shed 2 bases, J shed 5 bases, and the junction held 10 bases outside the gene matches. Germline CDR1 LNHDA, CDR2 SQIVND (reference sequence). In the PCR, 60 Vbeta and 13 Jbeta primers were used. TCRdb keeps only in-frame clones here, not all; method: immunoSEQ multiplex PCR. The sample table includes 150,000 to 200,000 clones. All the people who gave samples were healthy bone marrow donors. The data belong to a study of cytomegalovirus exposure and HLA in healthy donors. Study background: Researchers previously reported finding fewer than 120 million unique TCR beta sequences from about 170 million T cells. Overall study findings and caveats: Listed as cytomegalovirus-associated were over 150 TCR beta chains. A later analysis showed HLA-associated TCR beta chains outstripping equally common others in clonal expansion.

The origin of this receptor is a woman younger than 30 in good health and CMV-seropositive. The rearrangement joins TRBV19 to TRBJ2-5; 8 bases line up with TRBD2. Sample: PBMCs. The CDR3 DNA reads as TGTGCCAGTAGTATATATCTAGCGGGTACCCGCGAGACCCAGTACTTC. Its translation is CASSIYLAGTRETQYF.